This is a list of T cell receptor beta chains from one sample in a study of T cell responses to AZD1222 COVID-19 vaccine. TCRdb's copy holds only in-frame clones and misses some; the assay was immunoSEQ multiplex PCR. The repertoire holds approximately 100,000 clones, about 86% seen once, with 3% to 3.5% in the top ten. The sequenced sample was peripheral blood, obtained on day 0 of AZD1222 vaccination. The origin of the receptors is an adult in good health. Both conserved end residues are part of each CDR3. Each record gives: J gene, clone size, V gene, D gene, CDR3 DNA, CDR3 protein. D genes are given only for firm matches. Some rows mark clone size as missing; the rest say once, few, many or name a class of expanded clone.

j_gene: TRBJ2-7; abundance: -; v_gene: TRBV28; d_gene: TRBD2; CDR3nt: TGTGCCAGCAGCTCCCCCCGGGGGGGACCCTACGAGCAGTACTTC; CDR3aa: CASSSPRGGPYEQYF
j_gene: TRBJ1-4; abundance: -; v_gene: TRBV4-3; d_gene: -; CDR3nt: TGCGCCAGCAGCCAAGGAGGAATGTGGGAAAAACTGTTTTTT; CDR3aa: CASSQGGMWEKLFF
j_gene: TRBJ2-2; abundance: -; v_gene: TRBV6-5; d_gene: -; CDR3nt: TGTGCCAGCAGCCTTACCGGACGGAACACCGGGGAGCTGTTTTTT; CDR3aa: CASSLTGRNTGELFF
j_gene: TRBJ1-1; abundance: -; v_gene: TRBV7-8; d_gene: -; CDR3nt: TGTGCCAGCAGCTTAGAAGGCGGGGACACTGAAGCTTTCTTT; CDR3aa: CASSLEGGDTEAFF
j_gene: TRBJ1-2; abundance: once; v_gene: TRBV28; d_gene: TRBD1; CDR3nt: TGTGCCAGCAACAGGGGGCAAAGCTATGGCTACACCTTC; CDR3aa: CASNRGQSYGYTF
j_gene: TRBJ1-4; abundance: -; v_gene: TRBV5-8; d_gene: TRBD1; CDR3nt: TGTGCCAGCAGCCCCCGTGGGACAGGGGGTCGTGAAAAACTGTTTTTT; CDR3aa: CASSPRGTGGREKLFF
j_gene: TRBJ1-5; abundance: -; v_gene: TRBV19; d_gene: -; CDR3nt: TGTGCCAGTAGTCCCGACAGGAGAAATCAGCCCCAGCATTTT; CDR3aa: CASSPDRRNQPQHF
j_gene: TRBJ1-2; abundance: -; v_gene: TRBV6-2/TRBV6-3; d_gene: -; CDR3nt: TGTGCCAGCAGTTACTCGAGACAGCATGGCTACACCTTC; CDR3aa: CASSYSRQHGYTF
j_gene: TRBJ2-3; abundance: -; v_gene: TRBV27; d_gene: -; CDR3nt: TGTGCCAGCAGGCGGACTTTAGACAGTGCTAGCACAGATACGCAGTATTTT; CDR3aa: CASRRTLDSASTDTQYF
j_gene: TRBJ1-2; abundance: -; v_gene: TRBV5-1; d_gene: -; CDR3nt: TGCGCCAGCAGCTTGGGGACAGACTATGGCTACACCTTC; CDR3aa: CASSLGTDYGYTF
j_gene: TRBJ2-7; abundance: -; v_gene: TRBV14; d_gene: -; CDR3nt: TGTGCCAGCAGCCAAGCTTCTTACGAGCAGTACTTC; CDR3aa: CASSQASYEQYF
j_gene: TRBJ2-7; abundance: -; v_gene: TRBV6-6; d_gene: -; CDR3nt: TGTGCCAGCAGTTACTCCCACGATATCTACGAGCAGTACTTC; CDR3aa: CASSYSHDIYEQYF
j_gene: TRBJ1-4; abundance: few; v_gene: TRBV5-4; d_gene: -; CDR3nt: TGTGCCAGCAGCCTTGACAGTTGGAGTGAAAAACTGTTTTTT; CDR3aa: CASSLDSWSEKLFF
j_gene: TRBJ1-1; abundance: -; v_gene: TRBV7-2; d_gene: -; CDR3nt: TGTGCCAGCAGCTTAGATGGGGTAGCGAACACTGAAGCTTTCTTT; CDR3aa: CASSLDGVANTEAFF
j_gene: TRBJ2-7; abundance: -; v_gene: TRBV5-1; d_gene: TRBD2; CDR3nt: TGCGCCAGCAGCTCTGGGACTAGCAACTACGAGCAGTACTTC; CDR3aa: CASSSGTSNYEQYF
j_gene: TRBJ1-2; abundance: -; v_gene: TRBV2; d_gene: -; CDR3nt: TGTGCCAGCAGCTTGACAAATAACTATGGCTACACCTTC; CDR3aa: CASSLTNNYGYTF
j_gene: TRBJ1-1; abundance: -; v_gene: TRBV15; d_gene: -; CDR3nt: TGTGCCACCAGCAGAGGACAGTTATCCACTGAAGCTTTCTTT; CDR3aa: CATSRGQLSTEAFF
j_gene: TRBJ1-3; abundance: -; v_gene: TRBV7-6; d_gene: -; CDR3nt: TGTGCCAGCAGCTTAGCAGGGTACTCTGGAAACACCATATATTTT; CDR3aa: CASSLAGYSGNTIYF
j_gene: TRBJ1-2; abundance: -; v_gene: TRBV4-1; d_gene: -; CDR3nt: TGCGCCAGCAGCCAAGTTGGGGAATCCAATGGCTACACCTTC; CDR3aa: CASSQVGESNGYTF
j_gene: TRBJ2-7; abundance: -; v_gene: TRBV5-8; d_gene: -; CDR3nt: TGTGCCAGCAGCCTTAAAGACAGATCCTACGAGCAGTACTTC; CDR3aa: CASSLKDRSYEQYF
j_gene: TRBJ1-5; abundance: -; v_gene: TRBV20-1; d_gene: TRBD1; CDR3nt: TGCAGTGCTAGTTCTTTAGAGGACAGGCTCAATCAGCCCCAGCATTTT; CDR3aa: CSASSLEDRLNQPQHF
j_gene: TRBJ1-6; abundance: few; v_gene: TRBV12-3/TRBV12-4; d_gene: -; CDR3nt: TGTGCCAGCAGTACGGACCTTAATTCACCCCTCCACTTT; CDR3aa: CASSTDLNSPLHF
j_gene: TRBJ1-3; abundance: -; v_gene: TRBV5-1; d_gene: TRBD1; CDR3nt: TGCGCCAGCAGCGACCGGACAGGGGCCGGAAACACCATATATTTT; CDR3aa: CASSDRTGAGNTIYF
j_gene: TRBJ2-7; abundance: -; v_gene: TRBV19; d_gene: -; CDR3nt: TGTGCCAGTAGGCCCCCGAGCTCCTACGAGCAGTACTTC; CDR3aa: CASRPPSSYEQYF
j_gene: TRBJ2-1; abundance: -; v_gene: TRBV7-2; d_gene: TRBD1; CDR3nt: TGTGCCAGCAGCTCCTCCGGGACAGGGGGCTACAATGAGCAGTTCTTC; CDR3aa: CASSSSGTGGYNEQFF
j_gene: TRBJ1-1; abundance: -; v_gene: TRBV18; d_gene: TRBD1; CDR3nt: TGTGCCAGCTCACCAACGACAGGGAGCACTGAAGCTTTCTTT; CDR3aa: CASSPTTGSTEAFF
j_gene: TRBJ1-5; abundance: -; v_gene: TRBV2; d_gene: TRBD1; CDR3nt: TGTGCCAGCAGTGAAGGGCAGGGGGCTGGTCAGCCCCAGCATTTT; CDR3aa: CASSEGQGAGQPQHF
j_gene: TRBJ2-7; abundance: -; v_gene: TRBV6-1; d_gene: TRBD1; CDR3nt: TGTGCCAGCAGTGAAAGGCCCGTGACAGGGCTTACTTCCTACGAGCAGTACTTC; CDR3aa: CASSERPVTGLTSYEQYF
j_gene: TRBJ2-1; abundance: once; v_gene: TRBV7-2; d_gene: -; CDR3nt: TGTGCCAGCAGCACGGGCGGTACTACTAGCTCCTACAATGAGCAGTTCTTC; CDR3aa: CASSTGGTTSSYNEQFF
j_gene: TRBJ2-1; abundance: -; v_gene: TRBV6-2/TRBV6-3; d_gene: TRBD2; CDR3nt: TGTGCCAGCAGCCGTCTAGCGGGGGTGGTCAATGAGCAGTTCTTC; CDR3aa: CASSRLAGVVNEQFF
j_gene: TRBJ1-6; abundance: few; v_gene: TRBV3-1/TRBV3-2; d_gene: -; CDR3nt: TGTGCCAGCAGCCGGCGAACGCAGGGGAATTCACCCCTCCACTTT; CDR3aa: CASSRRTQGNSPLHF
j_gene: TRBJ1-2; abundance: once; v_gene: TRBV13; d_gene: -; CDR3nt: TGTGCCAGCAGGGCCCACCTAGCCGCCAACCCTGGGGGCTACACCTTC; CDR3aa: CASRAHLAANPGGYTF
j_gene: TRBJ2-5; abundance: -; v_gene: TRBV5-5; d_gene: -; CDR3nt: TGTGCCAGCAGCTGGGCGTCGGGGCCAGAGACCCAGTACTTC; CDR3aa: CASSWASGPETQYF
j_gene: TRBJ2-4; abundance: -; v_gene: TRBV5-1; d_gene: -; CDR3nt: TGCGCCAGCAGCTTGGAGCCACACATTCAGTACTTC; CDR3aa: CASSLEPHIQYF
j_gene: TRBJ1-1; abundance: -; v_gene: TRBV6-6; d_gene: TRBD1; CDR3nt: TGTGCCAGCAGTTCCAACGACAGGGGGAACACTGAAGCTTTCTTT; CDR3aa: CASSSNDRGNTEAFF
j_gene: TRBJ1-2; abundance: -; v_gene: TRBV19; d_gene: -; CDR3nt: TGTGCCAGCCAGGGGTTCAGCTATGGCTACACCTTC; CDR3aa: CASQGFSYGYTF
j_gene: TRBJ2-2; abundance: -; v_gene: TRBV7-3; d_gene: TRBD2; CDR3nt: TGTGCCAGCAGCCTCCAGCGGGGCGAGAACACCGGGGAGCTGTTTTTT; CDR3aa: CASSLQRGENTGELFF
j_gene: TRBJ1-3; abundance: -; v_gene: TRBV6-4; d_gene: -; CDR3nt: TGTGCCAGCAGTCCCCGGAGGGGCCCTGGAAACACCATATATTTT; CDR3aa: CASSPRRGPGNTIYF
j_gene: TRBJ1-6; abundance: -; v_gene: TRBV19; d_gene: -; CDR3nt: TGTGCCAGTAGTATGGGGCTGATAAATTCACCCCTCCACTTT; CDR3aa: CASSMGLINSPLHF
j_gene: TRBJ1-6; abundance: few; v_gene: TRBV7-2; d_gene: -; CDR3nt: TGTGCCAGCAGATCCCAACAGGGATCAAGGTCACCCCTCCACTTT; CDR3aa: CASRSQQGSRSPLHF
j_gene: TRBJ2-1; abundance: -; v_gene: TRBV2; d_gene: TRBD1; CDR3nt: TGTGCCAGCAAAGAGACAGGGTACAATGAGCAGTTCTTC; CDR3aa: CASKETGYNEQFF
j_gene: TRBJ2-3; abundance: -; v_gene: TRBV5-5; d_gene: -; CDR3nt: TGTGCCAGCAGCTTCTTACAGGCCGAGTGGACGCAGTATTTT; CDR3aa: CASSFLQAEWTQYF
j_gene: TRBJ2-7; abundance: -; v_gene: TRBV6-1; d_gene: -; CDR3nt: TGTGCCAGCAGTGAACAGGGCTACGAGCAGTACTTC; CDR3aa: CASSEQGYEQYF
j_gene: TRBJ2-6; abundance: -; v_gene: TRBV6-5; d_gene: -; CDR3nt: TGTGCCAGCAGTTACTCGGGGCCATCTGGGGCCAACGTCCTGACTTTC; CDR3aa: CASSYSGPSGANVLTF
j_gene: TRBJ2-7; abundance: -; v_gene: TRBV12-5; d_gene: TRBD2; CDR3nt: TGTGCTAGTGGCCTTGGTGTCGGGGGGATCTACGAGCAGTACTTC; CDR3aa: CASGLGVGGIYEQYF
j_gene: TRBJ1-5; abundance: -; v_gene: TRBV19; d_gene: TRBD1; CDR3nt: TGTGCCAGTAGTCCGACAGGGGCCATGACCCAGCATTTT; CDR3aa: CASSPTGAMTQHF
j_gene: TRBJ1-1; abundance: -; v_gene: TRBV27; d_gene: -; CDR3nt: TGTGCCAGCAGTACTAGACAGGCCCGTCTGGGCACTGAAGCTTTCTTT; CDR3aa: CASSTRQARLGTEAFF
j_gene: TRBJ2-2; abundance: -; v_gene: TRBV5-1; d_gene: -; CDR3nt: TGCGCCAGCAGCTTGGACGGGGATACCGGGGAGCTGTTTTTT; CDR3aa: CASSLDGDTGELFF